What follows are 19 T cell receptor beta chains derived from one specimen sequenced in a study of blood T cell repertoires in COVID-19. Clones were read by immunoSEQ multiplex PCR, and TCRdb kept only the in-frame ones, dropping some. The data show about 150,000 clones, roughly three quarters seen once. Sample: PBMCs or T cells enriched from blood (not recorded which). The receptor source for this set is a woman between 45 and 60 years old who had recovered from COVID-19.

This clone appeared a few times. V gene TRBV19 combines with J gene TRBJ2-2; D is undetermined. V was clipped by 5 bases and J by 2 bases, with 9 bases between them. The length of the CDR3 is 14 residues. The germline gives CDR1 LNHDA, CDR2 SQIVND (reference sequence). The CDR3 DNA reads TGTGCCAGTAGTCCGATGAGCAACACCGGGGAGCTGTTTTTT. It specifies CASSPMSNTGELFF.

V and J are TRBV4-2 and TRBJ1-5; D ambiguous. Germline V gene data show CDR1 as LGHNA and CDR2 as YNFKEQ. The CDR3 loop spans 12 amino acids. V was clipped by 0 bases and J by 6 bases, with 3 bases between them. As DNA, the CDR3 is TGTGCCAGCAGCCAAGACCGTCAGCCCCAGCATTTT. Translation gives CASSQDRQPQHF.

This chain joins TRBV2 and TRBJ2-2, with 12 bases lining up with TRBD2. The germline V gene has CDR1 SNHLY and CDR2 FYNNEI. The CDR3 has 15 residues. V was pared by 8 bases and J by 1 base, with 2 bases of the junction left unmatched. This CDR3 is CASAGLAGNTGELFF. Here the CDR3 DNA reads TGTGCCAGCGCGGGACTAGCGGGGAACACCGGGGAGCTGTTTTTT.

A few counts support this clone. A junction boundary mismatches the germline segment, possibly from a read error. The chain is built from TRBV6-5 and TRBJ1-5; 8 bases agree with TRBD1. CDR3 size: 15 residues. Looked up from germline, CDR1 is MNHEY and CDR2 is SVGAGI. The CDR3 region has the DNA TGTGCCAGCAGTTACGGAGCAGGGGGCAAGCAGCCCCAGCATTTT. Translated, it gives CASSYGAGGKQPQHF.

This CDR3 is CASSLEGLGGAFF. CDR3 DNA sequence: TGTGCCAGCAGCTTGGAGGGGCTCGGCGGAGCTTTCTTT. This sequence joins TRBV5-8 and TRBJ1-1; D possibly corresponds to TRBD1 (5 bases). Per germline, CDR1 SGHTS and CDR2 YDEGEE. V gave up 0 bases and J gave up 10 bases, with 13 bases separating them. The CDR3 is 13 amino acids.

J is TRBJ1-4 and V is TRBV5-1, with a tentative D call TRBD1 (6 bases). V lost 5 bases and J 1 base, leaving 12 bases between the germline ends. Germline V gene data show CDR1 as SGHRS and CDR2 as YFSETQ. The CDR3 runs 15 residues. The CDR3 coding sequence is TGCGCCAGCAGTGACCCACAGGGAACTAATGAAAAACTGTTTTTT. Amino acids: CASSDPQGTNEKLFF.

V usage is TRBV6-5 and J usage is TRBJ2-7; 9 bases map to TRBD1. V lost 5 bases, J lost 3 bases, and 5 bases stayed unmatched. Germline V gene sequence: CDR1 MNHEY, CDR2 SVGAGI. The length of the CDR3 is 14 residues. The CDR3 DNA follows: TGTGCCAGCAGTCGGACAGGGGAGGACTACGAGCAGTACTTC. This encodes CASSRTGEDYEQYF.

CDR3 coding DNA: TGTGCCATCAGTGAGGGTTCAGTGAACACTGAAGCTTTCTTT. This translates into CAISEGSVNTEAFF. The chain employs TRBV10-3 and TRBJ1-1, with D unclear. This CDR3 region has 14 residues. Germline V gene data show CDR1 as ENHRY and CDR2 as SYGVKD. Trimming took off 2 bases at V and 0 bases at J, with 7 bases between the two ends.

The chain combines TRBV7-2 with TRBJ1-5; D is possibly TRBD1 (6 bases). The CDR3 covers 15 residues. The V and J ends lost 3 bases and 2 bases respectively, with 11 bases between them. Germline values: CDR1 SGHTA, CDR2 FQGNSA. The CDR3: CASSFETGRNQPQHF. For the CDR3, the DNA is TGTGCCAGCAGCTTTGAGACAGGACGCAATCAGCCCCAGCATTTT. The full variable domain, its missing parts supplied by reference TRBV7-2 and TRBJ1-5, is GAGVSQSPSNKVTEKGKDVELRCDPISGHTALYWYRQSLGQGLEFLIYFQGNSAPDKSGLPSDRFSAERTGGSVSTLTIQRTQQEDSAVYLCASSFETGRNQPQHFGDGTRLSIL.

The J gene is TRBJ2-2, the V gene TRBV11-2, with 8 bases identical to TRBD1. V shed 5 bases and J 1 base; nucleotides not matched to a gene: 3. CDR1 is SGHAT, CDR2 FQNNGV, per germline. The CDR3 runs 15 residues. The CDR3 DNA follows: TGTGCCAGCAGCCCAGGGGGCTGGAACACCGGGGAGCTGTTTTTT. Translation: CASSPGGWNTGELFF.

The V call is TRBV7-6, the J call TRBJ1-1; D uncertain. V shed 0 bases and J shed 1 base, with 9 bases lying between them. Germline CDR1 is SGHVS and CDR2 is FNYEAQ. CDR3 length equals 15 residues. The CDR3 coding sequence is TGTGCCAGCAGCTTAGCCTCGGGTACGAACACTGAAGCTTTCTTT. This encodes CASSLASGTNTEAFF.

In its sample, this clone was seen once. This rearrangement joins TRBV24-1 to TRBJ2-5; 8 bases agree with TRBD1. With V trimmed by 1 base and J by 5 bases, 5 bases remained unmatched. The CDR3 contains 15 residues. The germline V gene encodes CDR1 KGHDR and CDR2 SFDVKD. The chain's CDR3 is CATSDFGQGWETQYF. The DNA of the CDR3 is TGTGCCACCAGTGATTTTGGACAGGGCTGGGAGACCCAGTACTTC.

V gene TRBV7-8 combines with J gene TRBJ1-2; no clear D. With 1 base removed from V and 2 bases from J, the gap between germline ends came to 8 bases. Germline assignment: CDR1 SGHVS and CDR2 FQNEAQ. CDR3 length: 14 residues. CDR3 region: CASSLEGVNYGYTF. CDR3 nucleotide sequence: TGTGCCAGCAGCTTAGAGGGAGTGAACTATGGCTACACCTTC.

The genes are TRBV19 and TRBJ1-5; D is perhaps TRBD1 (6 bases). There are 16 residues in the CDR3. CDR1 LNHDA and CDR2 SQIVND come from the germline V gene (reference sequence). V dropped 7 bases and J dropped 2 bases, with 18 bases sitting between them. CDR3 sequence: CASTRVGQTGNQPQHF. In DNA form, the CDR3 reads TGTGCCAGTACTAGGGTCGGACAGACCGGCAATCAGCCCCAGCATTTT.

The V call is TRBV9, the J call TRBJ2-4, with D possibly matching TRBD2 (6 bases). The CDR3 loop spans 13 amino acids. From germline, CDR1 is SGDLS and CDR2 YYNGEE. V was trimmed by 1 base and J by 8 bases, leaving 10 bases between them. CDR3 in DNA: TGTGCCAGCAGCGTAAACCCGGGGGACATTCAGTACTTC. This gives the protein CASSVNPGDIQYF. The complete variable domain, with remaining parts taken from reference TRBV9 and TRBJ2-4, reads DSGVTQTPKHLITATGQRVTLRCSPRSGDLSVYWYQQSLDQGLQFLIQYYNGEERAKGNILERFSAQQFPDLHSELNLSSLELGDSALYFCASSVNPGDIQYFGAGTRLSVL.

This chain uses TRBV7-9 with TRBJ2-5; 14 bases are shared with TRBD2. Germline V CDR1 and CDR2: SEHNR, FQNEAQ (reference sequence). The CDR3 sequence is 15 residues long. The V and J ends lost 5 bases and 3 bases, in that order; junction bases with no gene match: 2. CDR3 sequence reads: CASSRLAGGKETQYF. In DNA, the CDR3 is TGTGCCAGCAGCAGACTAGCGGGGGGGAAAGAGACCCAGTACTTC. The full variable domain, completed using reference TRBV7-9 and TRBJ2-5, is DTGVSQNPRHKITKRGQNVTFRCDPISEHNRLYWYRQTLGQGPEFLTYFQNEAQLEKSRLLSDRFSAERPKGSFSTLEIQRTEQGDSAMYLCASSRLAGGKETQYFGPGTRLLVL.

The chain joins TRBV14 to TRBJ1-3; D gene unclear. The CDR3 totals 12 residues. V dropped 0 bases and J dropped 7 bases, with 4 bases sitting between them. Germline V gives CDR1 SGHDN, CDR2 FVKESK. DNA of the CDR3: TGTGCCAGCAGCCAAGATCCTAACACCATATATTTT. It specifies CASSQDPNTIYF.

V is TRBV2 and J is TRBJ1-6, with 8 bases identical to TRBD1. Germline loops: CDR1 SNHLY, CDR2 FYNNEI. The V and J ends lost 2 bases and 9 bases, in that order; junction bases with no gene match: 3. The CDR3 extends over 14 amino acids. The CDR3 region has the DNA TGTGCCAGCAGTGAAAGACAGGGGAGTTCACCCCTCCACTTT. Its protein is CASSERQGSSPLHF.

This chain uses TRBV30 with TRBJ2-7; 11 nucleotides line up with TRBD2. The V gene's germline CDR1 is GTSNPN and CDR2 SVGIG (reference sequence). This CDR3 contains 14 residues. V dropped 5 bases and J dropped 0; count of bases not matched to a gene: 3. CDR3: CAWGLAGRSYEQYF. DNA of the CDR3: TGTGCCTGGGGACTAGCGGGCCGCTCCTACGAGCAGTACTTC. Full variable domain (rest looked up from reference TRBV30 and TRBJ2-7): SQTIHQWPATLVQPVGSPLSLECTVEGTSNPNLYWYRQAAGRGLQLLFYSVGIGQISSEVPQNLSASRPQDRQFILSSKKLLLSDSGFYLCAWGLAGRSYEQYFGPGTRLTVT.